This record concerns one T cell receptor (beta chain) sequence. The sample originates from a study of blood T cell repertoires in COVID-19. Overall study context: The analysed material was cDNA or gDNA that came from T cells, B-cell-depleted T cells, or PBMCs.

Authors' analysis steps: Nucleated cell number was recorded as an estimate derived from reference gene primer amplification. Using immunoSEQ multiplex PCR, the repertoire was profiled, and TCRdb retains in-frame clones only, with some absent. D and trimming come from the DNA, and the V and J calls and clone size come from that table. The sample lists around 250,000 clones; around 86% were seen once. This CDR3 is 14 amino acids long. V shed 5 bases and J shed 5 bases, with 13 bases lying between them. Germline CDR1 reads WSHSY; CDR2 reads SAAADI. The TCR was taken from a woman between 50 and 59 years old who had recovered from COVID-19. The chain employs TRBV10-2 and TRBJ1-3; D possibly corresponds to TRBD1 (5 bases). What was sequenced was PBMCs or T cells enriched from blood (not recorded which). The CDR3 DNA sequence: TGCGCCAGCAGTATGGCAGGGAGGCGAAACACCATATATTTT. This gives the protein CASSMAGRRNTIYF.